This TCR beta chain emerged from a study of somatic mutations in cytotoxic T cells in rheumatoid arthritis. Study overall: T-cell populations stained with V beta antibodies were in some cases flow-sorted at nearly 100% purity, including V beta1+ cells that were sequenced for TCRB.

To note about this clone: Its antigen remains unidentified.

CDR1 MGHRA and CDR2 YSYEKL come from the germline V gene. Trimming stripped 0 bases from V and 2 bases from J, with 8 bases between. There are 15 residues in the CDR3. Regarding the study as a whole: For rheumatoid arthritis patients, CD8+ clonality increased with age, whereas it did not in healthy controls. The top CD8+ clone topped 20% of CD8+ cells in about an eighth of the roughly 60 patients. Clonality measured in CD8+ T cells did not differ significantly between rheumatoid arthritis patients and age-matched healthy controls.

Profiling relied on immunoSEQ multiplex PCR, and the TCRdb table lists in-frame clones only, not all of them. The repertoire consists of roughly 18,000 clones, with around 81% occurring once and the leading ten covering roughly 9.8%. This clonotype originated in a man younger than 35 with rheumatoid arthritis. The sample was CD8+ T cells sorted from blood. The chain recombines TRBV4-1 with TRBJ1-5; D is ambiguous. CDR3 residues: CASSQEIQGNQPQHF. CDR3 DNA: TGCGCCAGCAGCCAAGAGATCCAAGGCAATCAGCCCCAGCATTTT.